These 22 T cell receptor beta chains originate from one sample sequenced in a study of radiation and T cells in renal cell carcinoma. Clones were sequenced by immunoSEQ multiplex PCR, and TCRdb holds only the in-frame ones, with some missing. Of 70,000 to 100,000 clones in the sample, 65% to 90% were seen once. Time point defined: blood 2 weeks post-SBRT. Documented treatment: 15 Gy SBRT to primary tumor, nephrectomy 4 weeks later. This sample comprised blood, obtained from a patient whose treatment included radiotherapy and nephrectomy. These receptors originate from a woman aged 50 to 60 with renal cell carcinoma.

At least ten counts were recorded for this clone. The chain carries TRBV19 and TRBJ1-2; TRBD1 might be the D (5 bases). Trimming removed 5 bases from V and 8 bases from J, with 12 bases in between. Germline CDR1 and CDR2: LNHDA and SQIVND (reference sequence). This CDR3 region has 12 residues. Here the CDR3 DNA reads TGTGCCAGTAGTCCAGCTTCAGGGGGCTACACCTTC. Translation: CASSPASGGYTF. The full variable domain, rest sourced from reference TRBV19 and TRBJ1-2, is DGGITQSPKYLFRKEGQNVTLSCEQNLNHDAMYWYRQDPGQGLRLIYYSQIVNDFQKGDIAEGYSVSREKKESFPLTVTSAQKNPTAFYLCASSPASGGYTFGSGTRLTVV.

This chain uses TRBV28 with TRBJ2-7, with TRBD1 as a possible D gene (5 bases). The CDR3 covers 14 residues. CDR1 MDHEN and CDR2 SYDVKM come from the germline V gene. Trimming left V 6 bases short and J 3 bases short, with 15 bases between. The CDR3, as DNA: TGTGCCAGCAGCGCCTCCGGGCAGGGCTACGAGCAGTACTTC. As protein: CASSASGQGYEQYF.

This clone is a singleton in its sample. The gene calls are TRBV7-2 and TRBJ2-1; D perhaps matches TRBD2 (6 bases). V shed 0 bases and J shed 3 bases, with 9 bases lying between them. The CDR3 totals 15 residues. Germline values: CDR1 SGHTA, CDR2 FQGNSA. CDR3 sequence reads: CASSLAGGHYNEQFF. The CDR3 nucleotides are TGTGCCAGCAGCTTAGCGGGAGGACACTACAATGAGCAGTTCTTC.

This chain uses TRBV28 with TRBJ1-2; a possible D gene is TRBD1 (5 bases). Germline lookup yields CDR1 MDHEN and CDR2 SYDVKM. The V end was cut by 5 bases, the J end by 8 bases, with 18 bases between. The CDR3 spans 14 residues. CDR3 sequence: CASSQPGLRSGYTF. In DNA, the CDR3 is TGTGCCAGCAGTCAGCCGGGACTGCGGTCCGGCTACACCTTC.

The genes are TRBV7-8 and TRBJ2-7; the match to TRBD2 covers 7 bases. The CDR3 is 14 residues long. V shed 4 bases and J 6 bases; nucleotides not matched to a gene: 9. Germline lookup yields CDR1 SGHVS and CDR2 FQNEAQ. The CDR3 DNA sequence: TGTGCCAGCAGCTACGACCCTGGGGGGGTCGAGCAGTACTTC. Translating it yields CASSYDPGGVEQYF.

This chain connects TRBV4-1 to TRBJ1-6, with D unclear. CDR1 MGHRA and CDR2 YSYEKL come from the germline V gene. The CDR3 contains 15 residues. The V end lost 1 base, the J end lost 0 bases, and 4 bases lay between the germline ends. CDR3 in DNA: TGCGCCAGCAGCCAAGTAAGCTCCTATAATTCACCCCTCCACTTT. Encoded protein: CASSQVSSYNSPLHF.

The rearrangement links TRBV10-3 to TRBJ2-7; TRBD2 matches at 10 bases. CDR1 and CDR2 (germline): ENHRY, SYGVKD. The CDR3 is 14 residues long. V shed 6 bases, J shed 0 bases, and the junction held 2 bases outside the gene matches. In DNA, the CDR3 is TGTGCCATCAGCCTAGCGGGAGTCTCCTACGAGCAGTACTTC. Translated, it gives CAISLAGVSYEQYF.

The chain has TRBV7-9 and TRBJ2-1; maybe TRBD2 (5 bases). V dropped 8 bases and J dropped 6 bases, with 17 bases sitting between them. The CDR3 spans 14 residues. CDR1 and CDR2 from the germline V gene are SEHNR and FQNEAQ (reference sequence). The CDR3 region is CASGREGGPNEQFF. CDR3 DNA: TGTGCCAGCGGACGTGAGGGTGGTCCCAATGAGCAGTTCTTC.

This rearrangement joins TRBV11-3 to TRBJ2-2; the D is unclear. CDR1 and CDR2 (germline): SGHNT, YENEEA. V lost 2 bases and J 4 bases, leaving 5 bases between the germline ends. The CDR3 is 13 residues long. The CDR3 bases are TGTGCCAGCAGCTTACGGGTCACCGGGGAGCTGTTTTTT. This gives the protein CASSLRVTGELFF.

The gene calls are TRBV19 and TRBJ2-1, with 9 bases aligning to TRBD1. V shed 6 bases, J shed 3 bases, and the junction held 0 bases outside the gene matches. This CDR3 has 13 residues. Looked up from germline, CDR1 is LNHDA and CDR2 is SQIVND (reference sequence). In DNA form, the CDR3 reads TGTGCCAGTAGGGGACAGGGCTACAATGAGCAGTTCTTC. It codes for CASRGQGYNEQFF.

This rearrangement joins TRBV6-1 to TRBJ2-5, with D unresolved. The CDR3 covers 15 residues. Germline V lookup: CDR1 MNHNS, CDR2 SASEGT. Deletions cut 6 bases from V and 1 base from J, with 15 bases between. CDR3 in amino acids: CASSLGPVSQETQYF. CDR3 sequence (DNA): TGTGCCAGCAGCCTGGGCCCGGTCTCCCAAGAGACCCAGTACTTC.

The chain combines TRBV12-1 with TRBJ2-6; no check of the table's D call, TRBD2, against the DNA was made. TRBV12-1 is listed as a pseudogene. The CDR3 sequence is 19 residues long. DNA for the CDR3: TGTGCCAGCAGCTCGATCCGGGTCCCCACGACGTCAGGGGCCAACGTCCTGACTTTC. Protein sequence: CASSSIRVPTTSGANVLTF.

The DNA for the CDR3 is TGTGCCAGCAATTTAGTGGGAAAGGATTATGGCTACACCTTC. It codes for CASNLVGKDYGYTF. The genes are TRBV6-5 and TRBJ1-2; D not resolved. V lost 7 bases, J lost 5 bases, and 17 bases lay in between. CDR1 and CDR2 (germline): MNHEY, SVGAGI. The CDR3 runs 14 residues.

The chain recombines TRBV5-5 with TRBJ2-3; perhaps TRBD2 as D (6 bases). With 4 bases removed from V and 3 bases from J, the gap between germline ends came to 15 bases. The germline V gene encodes CDR1 SGHKS and CDR2 YYEKEE (reference sequence). The CDR3 is 15 residues long. The CDR3: CASSQVREPTDTQYF. The CDR3 DNA reads TGTGCCAGCAGCCAAGTACGGGAGCCGACAGATACGCAGTATTTT.

The rearrangement links TRBV11-2 to TRBJ1-4; no clear D gene. Germline lookup yields CDR1 SGHAT and CDR2 FQNNGV. The CDR3 covers 14 residues. V shed 3 bases and J shed 3 bases, with 8 bases lying between them. CDR3 bases: TGTGCCAGCAGCTTGAATAGTGCTAATGAAAAACTGTTTTTT. It specifies CASSLNSANEKLFF.

The rearrangement uses TRBV15 and TRBJ2-5; D not resolved. The CDR3 runs 13 residues. The V gene's germline CDR1 is LNHNV and CDR2 YYDKDF (reference sequence). The V end was cut by 0 bases, the J end by 5 bases, with 7 bases between. The CDR3 here is CATSRDFRETQYF. CDR3 sequence (DNA): TGTGCCACCAGCAGAGATTTCCGGGAGACCCAGTACTTC.

This clone is medium-sized in the sample. V is TRBV5-6 and J is TRBJ1-2; D is undetermined. V was pared by 4 bases and J by 7 bases, with 20 bases between. Germline-derived CDR1 and CDR2 are SGHDT and YYEEEE. The CDR3 has 15 residues. This CDR3 is CASSPVPWFLGGYTF. The CDR3, as DNA: TGTGCCAGCAGCCCGGTTCCCTGGTTCTTAGGTGGCTACACCTTC.

The genes are TRBV10-3 and TRBJ2-5, with D tentatively TRBD2 (5 bases). Per the germline V gene, CDR1 is ENHRY and CDR2 is SYGVKD. This CDR3 is 13 amino acids long. V was clipped by 0 bases and J by 11 bases, with 13 bases between them. CDR3 coding DNA: TGTGCCATCAGTGAGTCAACCCTGGAGGAGCAGTACTTC. Encoded protein: CAISESTLEEQYF.

The genes are TRBV27 and TRBJ1-1; D is possibly TRBD1 (6 bases). The CDR3 runs 15 residues. V was pared by 8 bases and J by 3 bases, with 19 bases between. Per germline, CDR1 MNHEY and CDR2 SMNVEV (reference sequence). CDR3 DNA: TGTGCCAGCGCCCGAGGGGGATCGGTGCACACTGAAGCTTTCTTT. Translated: CASARGGSVHTEAFF.

The V and J genes are TRBV28 and TRBJ2-1; 8 nucleotides align to TRBD1. Unmatched junction bases numbered 11, after V lost 8 bases and J lost 5 bases. CDR1 MDHEN and CDR2 SYDVKM come from the germline V gene. This CDR3 is 15 amino acids long. The CDR3 region is CASSPVTGVHNEQFF. The CDR3, as DNA: TGTGCCAGCTCTCCTGTGACAGGGGTACACAATGAGCAGTTCTTC.

The J gene is TRBJ2-3, the V gene TRBV6-5; 11 positions match TRBD2. CDR3 length: 15 residues. CDR1 and CDR2 from the germline V gene are MNHEY and SVGAGI. Unmatched junction bases numbered 2, after V lost 4 bases and J lost 2 bases. The CDR3 region has the DNA TGTGCCAGCAGTTCACTAGCGGGGGTCACAGATACGCAGTATTTT. Protein sequence: CASSSLAGVTDTQYF.

This rearrangement joins TRBV5-6 to TRBJ2-7; unclear D gene. V was cut by 3 bases and J by 4 bases, with 20 bases left in between. Germline V gene data show CDR1 as SGHDT and CDR2 as YYEEEE. This CDR3 has 16 residues. CDR3 loop: CASSSFTWPVTYEQYF. CDR3 DNA sequence: TGTGCCAGCAGCTCGTTCACCTGGCCAGTAACTTACGAGCAGTACTTC.